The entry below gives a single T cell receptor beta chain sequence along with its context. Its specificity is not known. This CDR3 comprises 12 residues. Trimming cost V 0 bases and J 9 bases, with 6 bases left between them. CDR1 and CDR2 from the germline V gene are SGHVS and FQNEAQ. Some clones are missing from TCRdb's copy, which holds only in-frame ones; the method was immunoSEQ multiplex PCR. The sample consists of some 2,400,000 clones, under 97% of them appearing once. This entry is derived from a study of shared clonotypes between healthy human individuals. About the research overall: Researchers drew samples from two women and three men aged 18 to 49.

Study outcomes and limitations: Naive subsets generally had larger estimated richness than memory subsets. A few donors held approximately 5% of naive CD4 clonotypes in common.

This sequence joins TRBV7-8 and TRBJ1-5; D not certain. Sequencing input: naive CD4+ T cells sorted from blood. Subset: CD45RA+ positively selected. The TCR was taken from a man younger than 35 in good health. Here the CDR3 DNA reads TGTGCCAGCAGCTTAGCGAGCGGGCCCCAGCATTTT. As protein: CASSLASGPQHF. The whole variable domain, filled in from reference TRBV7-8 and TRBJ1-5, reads GAGVSQSPRYKVAKRGQDVALRCDPISGHVSLFWYQQALGQGPEFLTYFQNEAQLDKSGLPSDRFFAERPEGSVSTLKIQRTQQEDSAVYLCASSLASGPQHFGDGTRLSIL.